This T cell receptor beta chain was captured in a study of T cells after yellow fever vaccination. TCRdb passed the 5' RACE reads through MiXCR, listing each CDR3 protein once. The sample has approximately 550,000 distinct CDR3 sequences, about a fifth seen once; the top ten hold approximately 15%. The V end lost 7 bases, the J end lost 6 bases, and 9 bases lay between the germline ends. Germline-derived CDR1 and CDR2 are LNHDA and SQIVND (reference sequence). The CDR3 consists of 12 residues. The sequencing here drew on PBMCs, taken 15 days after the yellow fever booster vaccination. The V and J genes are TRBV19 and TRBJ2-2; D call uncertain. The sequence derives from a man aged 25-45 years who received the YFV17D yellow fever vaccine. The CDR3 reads CASNVVPGELFF. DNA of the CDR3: TGTGCCAGTAATGTTGTCCCCGGGGAGCTGTTTTTT. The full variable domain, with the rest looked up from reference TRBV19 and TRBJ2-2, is DGGITQSPKYLFRKEGQNVTLSCEQNLNHDAMYWYRQDPGQGLRLIYYSQIVNDFQKGDIAEGYSVSREKKESFPLTVTSAQKNPTAFYLCASNVVPGELFFGEGSRLTVL.